These 30 T cell receptor beta chains were sequenced from one sample in a study of response to subunit inactivated influenza vaccine. TCRdb used MiXCR to reprocess the RT-PCR reads, holding one entry per CDR3 protein. The top ten hold 9.5% to 13% of the sample, which has about 570,000 distinct CDR3 sequences, approximately 12% seen once. The specimen comprised PBMCs from blood, sampled on the day of vaccination. These receptors all stem from a man over 45 who received an inactivated influenza vaccine.

This clonotype was detected only a few times. V gene TRBV28 combines with J gene TRBJ1-6; D is unclear. In germline, CDR1 is MDHEN, CDR2 SYDVKM. This CDR3 has 15 amino acids. Trimming shortened V by 5 bases and J by 10 bases, and 18 bases separated the two germline ends. CDR3 nucleotide sequence: TGTGCCAGCAGTGGTTCCCCCTTAATTTCCTCACCCCTCCACTTT. Translation: CASSGSPLISSPLHF.

This clonotype has a handful of counts. This chain uses TRBV6-1 with TRBJ1-5; D is perhaps TRBD1 (5 bases). Per the germline V gene, CDR1 is MNHNS and CDR2 is SASEGT. V lost 2 bases and J 1 base, leaving 12 bases between the germline ends. The CDR3 length is 16 residues. The DNA for the CDR3 is TGTGCCAGCAGTGAAATGTACGGGGCGAGCAATCAGCCCCAGCATTTT. Translated, it gives CASSEMYGASNQPQHF.

This clonotype turned up a few times. The chain uses TRBV7-9 and TRBJ2-2, with D unclear. CDR3 size: 12 residues. V dropped 5 bases and J dropped 3 bases, with 4 bases sitting between them. CDR1 and CDR2 from the germline V gene are SEHNR and FQNEAQ (reference sequence). As DNA, the CDR3 is TGTGCCAGCAGCCCCCACACCGGGGAGCTGTTTTTT. This gives the protein CASSPHTGELFF.

The rearrangement joins TRBV7-9 to TRBJ2-3, with 7 nucleotides matching TRBD2. Trimming removed 6 bases from V and 2 bases from J; junction bases left unmatched: 2. The CDR3 runs 13 residues. Germline V gene data show CDR1 as SEHNR and CDR2 as FQNEAQ (reference sequence). The CDR3 DNA is TGTGCCAGCAGTCGGGGGGACACAGATACGCAGTATTTT. Residues: CASSRGDTDTQYF.

In this sample, this clonotype turned up a few times. The V and J genes are TRBV7-2 and TRBJ1-1; 10 bases align to TRBD1. Germline CDR1 is SGHTA and CDR2 is FQGNSA. V lost 5 bases, J lost 3 bases, and 3 bases stayed unmatched. There are 14 residues in the CDR3. The CDR3 reads CASSQGQGYTEAFF. The CDR3 coding sequence is TGTGCCAGCAGCCAGGGACAGGGGTACACTGAAGCTTTCTTT.

The rearrangement links TRBV6-2 or TRBV6-3 to TRBJ2-5; D gene ambiguous. CDR1 and CDR2 from the germline V gene are MNHEY and SVGEGT. Trimming removed 5 bases at V and 0 bases at J, with 7 bases between. This CDR3 is 13 amino acids long. CDR3 coding DNA: TGTGCCAGCAGTGGAGTGAACCAAGAGACCCAGTACTTC. Its translation is CASSGVNQETQYF.

V and J are TRBV19 and TRBJ2-3; tentatively, D is TRBD2 (5 bases). The V end was cut by 7 bases, the J end by 6 bases, with 20 bases between. CDR3 length equals 15 residues. CDR1 and CDR2 (germline): LNHDA, SQIVND (reference sequence). CDR3 amino acids: CASNFGRGFGDTQYF. The CDR3 nucleotides read TGTGCCAGTAACTTCGGACGGGGATTCGGGGATACGCAGTATTTT.

The genes are TRBV27 and TRBJ2-5; 7 bases map to TRBD1. The CDR3 has 14 residues. The germline V gene encodes CDR1 MNHEY and CDR2 SMNVEV (reference sequence). The J segment lost 5 bases and the V segment lost 5 bases, leaving 8 bases of the junction unmatched. CDR3: CASSPTGRLETQYF. The CDR3 coding sequence is TGTGCCAGCAGTCCGACAGGGAGACTGGAGACCCAGTACTTC.

This clonotype came up a few times. The genes are TRBV20-1 and TRBJ1-3, with 8 bases lining up with TRBD1. Germline V gene sequence: CDR1 DFQATT, CDR2 SNEGSKA (reference sequence). The CDR3 consists of 16 residues. With 5 bases clipped from V and 2 bases from J, the junction kept 11 bases outside the gene matches. DNA of the CDR3: TGCAGTGCTCTCGGGACAGGTAGTAGGACTGGAAACACCATATATTTT. Translation: CSALGTGSRTGNTIYF.

This sequence joins TRBV5-1 and TRBJ1-2; D is unclear. V was clipped by 1 base and J by 0 bases, with 16 bases between them. Germline CDR1 reads SGHRS; CDR2 reads YFSETQ. The CDR3 is 17 amino acids. The CDR3 DNA sequence: TGCGCCAGCAGCTTGATGGGTGGTGGAGATTCTAACTATGGCTACACCTTC. This translates into CASSLMGGGDSNYGYTF. Filled out from reference TRBV5-1 and TRBJ1-2, the complete variable domain reads KAGVTQTPRYLIKTRGQQVTLSCSPISGHRSVSWYQQTPGQGLQFLFEYFSETQRNKGNFPGRFSGRQFSNSRSEMNVSTLELGDSALYLCASSLMGGGDSNYGYTFGSGTRLTVV.

The sample holds a few counts of this clonotype. This sequence joins TRBV7-9 and TRBJ2-7, with TRBD1 matching 7 bases. The length of the CDR3 is 13 residues. Germline trimming cut 3 bases from V and 5 bases from J; bases unmatched to any gene: 4. The germline V gene has CDR1 SEHNR and CDR2 FQNEAQ (reference sequence). CDR3 coding DNA: TGTGCCAGCAGCTTCCTACAGGGGAACGAGCAGTACTTC. Translating gives CASSFLQGNEQYF.

This clonotype came up many times. The V gene is TRBV5-1, the J gene TRBJ2-1; TRBD1 agrees at 11 bases. The CDR3 is made up of 15 amino acids. Germline trimming cut 5 bases from V and 5 bases from J; bases unmatched to any gene: 6. Per germline, CDR1 SGHRS and CDR2 YFSETQ. This CDR3 is CASSSGTGGNNEQFF. The CDR3 DNA reads as TGCGCCAGCAGTTCCGGGACAGGGGGGAACAATGAGCAGTTCTTC. Supplemented by reference TRBV5-1 and TRBJ2-1, the full variable domain reads KAGVTQTPRYLIKTRGQQVTLSCSPISGHRSVSWYQQTPGQGLQFLFEYFSETQRNKGNFPGRFSGRQFSNSRSEMNVSTLELGDSALYLCASSSGTGGNNEQFFGPGTRLTVL.

This clonotype has more than one count but fewer than ten. The gene calls are TRBV10-1 and TRBJ1-6; TRBD1 aligns across 9 bases. Germline V lookup: CDR1 WNHNN, CDR2 SYGVQD (reference sequence). The V segment lost 6 bases and the J segment 14 bases; nucleotides outside the gene matches: 8. The CDR3 has 13 amino acids. The CDR3 region is CASSGPGTGTLHF. In DNA form, the CDR3 reads TGCGCCAGCAGCGGTCCCGGGACAGGGACCCTCCACTTT.

CDR3 amino acids: CASSLWENSDYEQYF. The CDR3 DNA sequence: TGTGCCAGCAGCTTATGGGAAAATTCTGACTACGAGCAGTACTTC. The chain joins TRBV7-2 to TRBJ2-7; D call uncertain. Per germline, CDR1 SGHTA and CDR2 FQGNSA. The CDR3 contains 15 residues. V gave up 2 bases and J gave up 3 bases, with 14 bases separating them.

The J gene is TRBJ1-1, the V gene TRBV6-5; D remains unclear. The CDR3 is 13 amino acids. V shed 0 bases and J shed 2 bases, with 4 bases lying between them. Germline V lookup: CDR1 MNHEY, CDR2 SVGAGI. In DNA form, the CDR3 reads TGTGCCAGCAGTTACTCATACAACACTGAAGCTTTCTTT. Translated: CASSYSYNTEAFF.

This clonotype came up many times. V is TRBV5-8 and J is TRBJ1-3, with D hard to call. Deletions cut 3 bases from V and 0 bases from J, with 13 bases between. This CDR3 has 16 amino acids. Germline V gene sequence: CDR1 SGHTS, CDR2 YDEGEE. CDR3: CASSSGRTHSGNTIYF. CDR3 DNA sequence: TGTGCCAGCAGCTCGGGGAGGACCCACTCTGGAAACACCATATATTTT.

The chain couples TRBV12-3 or TRBV12-4 to TRBJ2-5; D unclear. Between the trimmed V and J ends, which lost 6 bases and 4 bases, there was a span of 9 bases. The CDR3 totals 12 residues. The CDR3 DNA reads as TGTGCCAGCAGAAGGGAAAGAGAGACCCAGTACTTC. Translated: CASRRERETQYF.

The chain couples TRBV4-2 to TRBJ2-1, with TRBD2 identical over 10 bases. Unmatched junction bases numbered 5, after V lost 0 bases and J lost 3 bases. Germline V CDR1 and CDR2: LGHNA, YNFKEQ. This CDR3 spans 17 amino acids. The CDR3 here is CASSQEASGGRYNEQFF. DNA for the CDR3: TGTGCCAGCAGCCAAGAGGCTAGCGGGGGACGCTACAATGAGCAGTTCTTC.

The sample holds a few counts of this clonotype. DNA for the CDR3: TGTGCCAGCAGCTTGATCGTGGGTTCAGGGAGTGGCTACACCTTC. Residues: CASSLIVGSGSGYTF. V and J are TRBV7-8 and TRBJ1-2; tentative D call: TRBD1 (5 bases). Trimming removed 3 bases at V and 7 bases at J, with 18 bases between. Germline assignment: CDR1 SGHVS and CDR2 FQNEAQ. The CDR3 sequence is 15 residues long.

This clonotype appeared a few times. The chain combines TRBV2 with TRBJ2-1; D is possibly TRBD1 or TRBD2 (7 bases each). The CDR3 is 15 residues long. Germline V gives CDR1 SNHLY, CDR2 FYNNEI. The ends were cut back, 7 bases at V and 4 bases at J, with 17 bases in the middle. DNA for the CDR3: TGTGCCAGCATGATTGACAGGGAGGGTTACAATGAGCAGTTCTTC. Amino acid sequence: CASMIDREGYNEQFF.

This clonotype is a singleton in its sample. The genes are TRBV30 and TRBJ2-2; D may be TRBD1 or TRBD2 (5 bases each). Per the germline V gene, CDR1 is GTSNPN and CDR2 is SVGIG (reference sequence). The CDR3 has 16 residues. V dropped 4 bases and J dropped 3 bases, with 18 bases sitting between them. As DNA, the CDR3 is TGTGCCTGGACCAACGAGATGGGGGTCCACACCGGGGAGCTGTTTTTT. As protein: CAWTNEMGVHTGELFF.

This clonotype was recorded a few times. The V call is TRBV30, the J call TRBJ2-3, with D hard to call. Germline V gene data show CDR1 as GTSNPN and CDR2 as SVGIG (reference sequence). The CDR3 is 14 residues long. Trimming left V 0 bases short and J 4 bases short, with 11 bases between. The CDR3 DNA is TGTGCCTGGAGTGTTGGGTCCAGCGCAGATACGCAGTATTTT. As protein: CAWSVGSSADTQYF.

The sample holds a few counts of this clonotype. The chain uses TRBV7-8 and TRBJ2-7; D tentatively reads TRBD1 or TRBD2 (5 bases each). Trimming removed 1 base at V and 2 bases at J, with 15 bases between. The CDR3 contains 16 residues. CDR1 and CDR2 (germline): SGHVS, FQNEAQ. The CDR3 nucleotides read TGTGCCAGCAGCTTAGAATATGGCAGGGACGCCTACGAGCAGTACTTC. Residues: CASSLEYGRDAYEQYF.

In its sample, this clonotype was seen a few times. This rearrangement joins TRBV2 to TRBJ1-1; D is ambiguous. V was shortened by 4 bases and J by 3 bases, with 15 bases between the two germline ends. The germline CDR1 and CDR2 sequences are SNHLY and FYNNEI. There are 15 residues in the CDR3. The CDR3 DNA reads TGTGCCAGCAGTGCCCGGGCACGAGGAGACACTGAAGCTTTCTTT. It yields the protein CASSARARGDTEAFF.

This clonotype was picked up many times. This sequence joins TRBV20-1 and TRBJ1-2, with 9 nucleotides matching TRBD1. Germline V gene data show CDR1 as DFQATT and CDR2 as SNEGSKA (reference sequence). The CDR3 runs to 13 residues. The V gene end was trimmed by 5 bases and the J gene end by 4 bases; junction bases not matched to a gene: 5. The CDR3, as DNA: TGCAGTGCTCCGGGACAGGGTCGCTATGGCTACACCTTC. Translation gives CSAPGQGRYGYTF.

This clonotype was observed many times. The chain couples TRBV7-9 to TRBJ2-3; the D gene could be TRBD1 or TRBD2 (5 bases each). V lost 6 bases, J lost 2 bases, and 15 bases lay in between. Germline-derived CDR1 and CDR2 are SEHNR and FQNEAQ (reference sequence). The CDR3 runs to 15 residues. CDR3 coding DNA: TGTGCCAGCAGGTCTTCGCAGGGAGTCACAGATACGCAGTATTTT. Its protein is CASRSSQGVTDTQYF.

This clonotype has a count of ten or more. The chain links TRBV3-1 to TRBJ1-2; TRBD1 is a possible D gene (6 bases). CDR1 is LGHDT and CDR2 is YNNKEL in the germline V gene (reference sequence). V was pared by 4 bases and J by 5 bases, with 20 bases between. The CDR3 spans 16 residues. The CDR3 loop is CASSPPPGGIKYGYTF. For the CDR3, the DNA is TGTGCCAGCAGCCCTCCCCCTGGGGGCATAAAGTATGGCTACACCTTC.

The CDR3 loop is CASSPPGSLRGGYTF. The CDR3 DNA follows: TGTGCCAGCAGCCCACCGGGATCTCTCCGCGGGGGCTACACCTTC. The chain joins TRBV5-6 to TRBJ1-2; D uncertain. Germline CDR1 reads SGHDT; CDR2 reads YYEEEE. V was cut by 4 bases and J by 8 bases, with 21 bases left in between. The CDR3 consists of 15 residues.

This chain connects TRBV9 to TRBJ2-2; D is possibly TRBD1 (6 bases). Germline-derived CDR1 and CDR2 are SGDLS and YYNGEE. The CDR3 contains 14 residues. Trimming took off 0 bases at V and 4 bases at J, with 7 bases between the two ends. The CDR3 DNA sequence: TGTGCCAGCAGCGTAGGACAGGCCACCGGGGAGCTGTTTTTT. Translating gives CASSVGQATGELFF.

The chain combines TRBV15 with TRBJ2-1; 12 nucleotides match TRBD2. Losses at the gene ends were 0 bases for V and 7 bases for J; bases not matched to a gene: 10. The CDR3 is made up of 18 amino acids. The germline gives CDR1 LNHNV, CDR2 YYDKDF (reference sequence). This chain's CDR3 is CATSREIALAGGPNEQFF. The CDR3 DNA reads as TGTGCCACCAGCAGAGAGATCGCCCTAGCGGGAGGGCCGAATGAGCAGTTCTTC.